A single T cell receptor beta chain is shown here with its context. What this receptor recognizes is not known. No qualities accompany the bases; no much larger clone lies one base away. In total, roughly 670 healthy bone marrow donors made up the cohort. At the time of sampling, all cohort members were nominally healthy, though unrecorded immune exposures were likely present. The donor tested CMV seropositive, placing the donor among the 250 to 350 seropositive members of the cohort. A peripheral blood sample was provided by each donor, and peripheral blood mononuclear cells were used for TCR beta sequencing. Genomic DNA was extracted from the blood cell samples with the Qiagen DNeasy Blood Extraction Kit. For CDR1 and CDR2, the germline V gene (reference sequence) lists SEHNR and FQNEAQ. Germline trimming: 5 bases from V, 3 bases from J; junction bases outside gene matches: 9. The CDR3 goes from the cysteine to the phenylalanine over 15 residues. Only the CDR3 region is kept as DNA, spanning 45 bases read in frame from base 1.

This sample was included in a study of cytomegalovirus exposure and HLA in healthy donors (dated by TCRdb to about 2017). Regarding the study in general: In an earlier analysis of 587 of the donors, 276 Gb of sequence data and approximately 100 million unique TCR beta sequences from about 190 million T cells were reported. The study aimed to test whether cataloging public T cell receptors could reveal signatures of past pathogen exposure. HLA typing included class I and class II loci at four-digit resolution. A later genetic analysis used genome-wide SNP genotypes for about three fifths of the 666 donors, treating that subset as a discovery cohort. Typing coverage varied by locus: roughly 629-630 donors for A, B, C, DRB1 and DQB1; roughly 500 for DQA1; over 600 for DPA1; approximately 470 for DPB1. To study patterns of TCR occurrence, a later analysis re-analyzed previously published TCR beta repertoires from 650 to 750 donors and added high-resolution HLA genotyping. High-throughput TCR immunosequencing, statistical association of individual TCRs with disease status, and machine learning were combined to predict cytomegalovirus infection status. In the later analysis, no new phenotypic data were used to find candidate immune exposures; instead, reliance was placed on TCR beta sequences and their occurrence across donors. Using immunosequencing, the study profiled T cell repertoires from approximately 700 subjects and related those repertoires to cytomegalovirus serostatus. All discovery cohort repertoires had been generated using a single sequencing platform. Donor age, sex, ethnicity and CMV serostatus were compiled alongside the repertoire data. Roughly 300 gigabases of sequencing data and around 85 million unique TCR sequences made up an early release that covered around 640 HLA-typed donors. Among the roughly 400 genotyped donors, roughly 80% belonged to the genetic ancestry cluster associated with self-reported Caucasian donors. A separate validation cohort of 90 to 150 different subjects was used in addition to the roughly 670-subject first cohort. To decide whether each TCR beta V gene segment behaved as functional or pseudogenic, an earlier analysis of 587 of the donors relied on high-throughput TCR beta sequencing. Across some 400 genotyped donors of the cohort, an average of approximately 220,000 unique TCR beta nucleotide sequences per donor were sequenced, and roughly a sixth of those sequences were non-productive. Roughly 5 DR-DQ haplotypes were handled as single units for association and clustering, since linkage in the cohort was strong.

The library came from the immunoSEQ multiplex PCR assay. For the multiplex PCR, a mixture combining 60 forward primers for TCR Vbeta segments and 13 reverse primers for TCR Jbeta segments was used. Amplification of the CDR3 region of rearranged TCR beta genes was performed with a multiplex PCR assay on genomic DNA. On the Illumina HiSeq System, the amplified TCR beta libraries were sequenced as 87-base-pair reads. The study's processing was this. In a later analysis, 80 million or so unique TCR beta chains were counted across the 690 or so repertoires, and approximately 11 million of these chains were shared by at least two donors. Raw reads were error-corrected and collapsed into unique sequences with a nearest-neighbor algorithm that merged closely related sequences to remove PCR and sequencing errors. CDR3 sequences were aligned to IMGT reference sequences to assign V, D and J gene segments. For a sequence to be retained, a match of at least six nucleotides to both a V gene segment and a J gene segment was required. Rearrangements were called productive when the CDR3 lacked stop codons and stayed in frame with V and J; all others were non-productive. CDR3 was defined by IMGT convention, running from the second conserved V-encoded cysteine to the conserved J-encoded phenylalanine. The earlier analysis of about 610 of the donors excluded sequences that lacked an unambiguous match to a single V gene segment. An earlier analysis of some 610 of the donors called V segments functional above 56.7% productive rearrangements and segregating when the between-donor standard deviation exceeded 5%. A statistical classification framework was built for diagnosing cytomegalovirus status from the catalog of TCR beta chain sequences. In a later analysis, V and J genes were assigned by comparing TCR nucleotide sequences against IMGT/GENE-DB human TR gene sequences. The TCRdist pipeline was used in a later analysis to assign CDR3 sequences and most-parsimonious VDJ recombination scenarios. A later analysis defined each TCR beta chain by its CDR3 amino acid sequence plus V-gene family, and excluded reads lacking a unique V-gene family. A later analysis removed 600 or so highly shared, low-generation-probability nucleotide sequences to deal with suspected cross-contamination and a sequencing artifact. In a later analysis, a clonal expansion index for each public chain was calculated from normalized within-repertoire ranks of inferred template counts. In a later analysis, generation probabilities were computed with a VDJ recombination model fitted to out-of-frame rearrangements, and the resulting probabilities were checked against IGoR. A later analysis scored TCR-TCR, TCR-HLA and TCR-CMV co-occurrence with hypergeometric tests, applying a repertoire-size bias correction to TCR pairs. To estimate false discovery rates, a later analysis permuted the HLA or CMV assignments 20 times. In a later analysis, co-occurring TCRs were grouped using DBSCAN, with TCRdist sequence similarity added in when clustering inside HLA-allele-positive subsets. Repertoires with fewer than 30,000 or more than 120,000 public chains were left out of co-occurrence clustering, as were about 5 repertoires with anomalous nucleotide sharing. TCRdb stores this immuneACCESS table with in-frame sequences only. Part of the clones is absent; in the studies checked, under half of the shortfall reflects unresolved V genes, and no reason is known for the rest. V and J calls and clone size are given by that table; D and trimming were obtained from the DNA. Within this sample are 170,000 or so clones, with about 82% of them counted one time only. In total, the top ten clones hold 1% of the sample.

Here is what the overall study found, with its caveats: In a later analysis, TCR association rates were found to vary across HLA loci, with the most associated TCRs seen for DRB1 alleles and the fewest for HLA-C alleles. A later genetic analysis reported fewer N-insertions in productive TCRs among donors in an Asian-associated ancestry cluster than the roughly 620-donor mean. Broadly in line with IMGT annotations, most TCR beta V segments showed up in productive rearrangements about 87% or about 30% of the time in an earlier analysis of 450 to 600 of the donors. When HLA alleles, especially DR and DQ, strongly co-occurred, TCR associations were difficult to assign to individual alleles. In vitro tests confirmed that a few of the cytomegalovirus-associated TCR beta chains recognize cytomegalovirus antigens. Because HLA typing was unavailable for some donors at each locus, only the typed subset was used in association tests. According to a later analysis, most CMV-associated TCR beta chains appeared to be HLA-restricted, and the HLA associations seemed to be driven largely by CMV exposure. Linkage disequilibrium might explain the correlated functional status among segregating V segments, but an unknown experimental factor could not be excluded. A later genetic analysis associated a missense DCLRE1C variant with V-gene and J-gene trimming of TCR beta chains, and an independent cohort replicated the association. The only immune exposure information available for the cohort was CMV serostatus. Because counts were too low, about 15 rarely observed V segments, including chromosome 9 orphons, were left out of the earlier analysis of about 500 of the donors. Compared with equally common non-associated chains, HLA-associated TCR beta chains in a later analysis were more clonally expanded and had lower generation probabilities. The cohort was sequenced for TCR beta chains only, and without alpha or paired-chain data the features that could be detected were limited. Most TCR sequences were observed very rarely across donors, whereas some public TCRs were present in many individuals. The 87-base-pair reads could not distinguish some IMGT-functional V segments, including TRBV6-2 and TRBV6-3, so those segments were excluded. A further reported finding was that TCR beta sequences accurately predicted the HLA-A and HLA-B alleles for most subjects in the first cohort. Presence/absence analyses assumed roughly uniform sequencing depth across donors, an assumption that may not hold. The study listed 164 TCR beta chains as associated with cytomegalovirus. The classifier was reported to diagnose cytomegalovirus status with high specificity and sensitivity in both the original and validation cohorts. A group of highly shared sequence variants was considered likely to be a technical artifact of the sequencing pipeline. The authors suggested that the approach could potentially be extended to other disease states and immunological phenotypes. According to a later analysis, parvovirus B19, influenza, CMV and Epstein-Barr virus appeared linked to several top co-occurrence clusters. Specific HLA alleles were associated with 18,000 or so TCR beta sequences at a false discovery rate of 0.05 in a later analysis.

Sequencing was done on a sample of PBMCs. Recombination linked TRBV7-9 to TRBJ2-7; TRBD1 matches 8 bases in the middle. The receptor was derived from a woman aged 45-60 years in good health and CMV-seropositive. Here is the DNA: TGTGCCAGCAGCCCCCGGACAGGGCGACACTACGAGCAGTACTTC. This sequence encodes CASSPRTGRHYEQYF.